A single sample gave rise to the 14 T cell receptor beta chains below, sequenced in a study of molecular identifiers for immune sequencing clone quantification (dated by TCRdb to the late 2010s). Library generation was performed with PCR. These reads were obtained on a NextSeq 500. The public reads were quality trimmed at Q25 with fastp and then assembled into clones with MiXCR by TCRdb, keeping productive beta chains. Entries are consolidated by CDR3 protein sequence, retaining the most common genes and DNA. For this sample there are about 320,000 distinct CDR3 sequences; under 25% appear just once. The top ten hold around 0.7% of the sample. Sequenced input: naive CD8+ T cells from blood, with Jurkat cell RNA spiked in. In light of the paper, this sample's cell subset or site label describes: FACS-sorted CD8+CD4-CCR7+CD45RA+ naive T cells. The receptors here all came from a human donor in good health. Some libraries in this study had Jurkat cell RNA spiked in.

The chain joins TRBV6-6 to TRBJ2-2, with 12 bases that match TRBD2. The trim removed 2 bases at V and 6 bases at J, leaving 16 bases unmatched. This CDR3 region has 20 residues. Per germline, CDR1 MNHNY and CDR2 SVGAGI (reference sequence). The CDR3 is CASSYTPPLLAGGIAGELFF. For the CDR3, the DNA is TGTGCCAGCAGTTACACGCCGCCATTACTAGCGGGAGGCATCGCCGGGGAGCTGTTTTTT.

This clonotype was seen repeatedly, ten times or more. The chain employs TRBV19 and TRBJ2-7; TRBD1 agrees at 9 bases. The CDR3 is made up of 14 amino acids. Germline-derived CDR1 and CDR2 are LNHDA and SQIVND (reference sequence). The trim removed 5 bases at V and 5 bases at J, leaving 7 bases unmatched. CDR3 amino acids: CASSFRDRVHEQYF. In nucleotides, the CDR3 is TGTGCCAGTAGTTTCCGGGACAGGGTCCACGAGCAGTACTTC.

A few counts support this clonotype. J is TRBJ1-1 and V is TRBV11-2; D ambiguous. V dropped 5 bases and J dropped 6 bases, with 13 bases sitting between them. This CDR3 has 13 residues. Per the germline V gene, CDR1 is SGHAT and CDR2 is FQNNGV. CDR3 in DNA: TGTGCCAGCAGCGCAACACAAAACCCTGAAGCTTTCTTT. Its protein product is CASSATQNPEAFF.

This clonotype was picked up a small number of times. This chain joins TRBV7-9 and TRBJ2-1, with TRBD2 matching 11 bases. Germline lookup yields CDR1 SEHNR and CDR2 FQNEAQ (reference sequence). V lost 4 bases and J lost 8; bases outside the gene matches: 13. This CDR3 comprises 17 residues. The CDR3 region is CASSSPGLAGGPHEQFF. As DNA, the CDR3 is TGTGCCAGCAGCTCCCCGGGGTTAGCGGGGGGGCCCCATGAGCAGTTCTTC.

The CDR3: CASNEDEQYF. For the CDR3, the DNA is TGTGCCAGCAATGAGGACGAGCAGTACTTC. The V gene is TRBV6-1, the J gene TRBJ2-7; no firm D call. Germline CDR1 reads MNHNS; CDR2 reads SASEGT. This CDR3 has 10 amino acids. Trimming cost V 7 bases and J 5 bases, with 6 bases left between them.

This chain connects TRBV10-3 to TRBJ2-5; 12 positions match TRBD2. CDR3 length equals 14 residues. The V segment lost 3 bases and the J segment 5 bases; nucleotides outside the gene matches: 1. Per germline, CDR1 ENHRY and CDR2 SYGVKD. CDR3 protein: CAISELAGGETQYF. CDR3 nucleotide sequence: TGTGCCATCAGTGAACTAGCGGGGGGTGAGACCCAGTACTTC.

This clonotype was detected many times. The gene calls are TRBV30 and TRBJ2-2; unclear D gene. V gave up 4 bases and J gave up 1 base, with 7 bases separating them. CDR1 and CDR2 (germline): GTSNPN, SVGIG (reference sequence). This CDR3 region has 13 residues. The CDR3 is CAWTWQNTGELFF. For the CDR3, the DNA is TGTGCCTGGACCTGGCAGAACACCGGGGAGCTGTTTTTT.

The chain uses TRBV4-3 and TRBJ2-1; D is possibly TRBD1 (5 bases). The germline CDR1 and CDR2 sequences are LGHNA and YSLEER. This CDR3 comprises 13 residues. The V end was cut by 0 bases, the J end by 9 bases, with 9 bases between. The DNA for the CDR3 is TGCGCCAGCAGCCAAGAATCAGGGCCTGAGCAGTTCTTC. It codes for CASSQESGPEQFF.

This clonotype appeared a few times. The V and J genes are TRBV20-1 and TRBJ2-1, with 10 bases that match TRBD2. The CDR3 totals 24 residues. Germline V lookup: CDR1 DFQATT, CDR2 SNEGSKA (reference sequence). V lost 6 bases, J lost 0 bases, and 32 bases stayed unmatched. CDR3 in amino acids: CSATVGLGLAPRRAETPSYNEQFF. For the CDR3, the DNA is TGCAGTGCCACCGTAGGGTTGGGACTAGCGCCGCGTAGGGCCGAGACCCCCTCCTACAATGAGCAGTTCTTC.

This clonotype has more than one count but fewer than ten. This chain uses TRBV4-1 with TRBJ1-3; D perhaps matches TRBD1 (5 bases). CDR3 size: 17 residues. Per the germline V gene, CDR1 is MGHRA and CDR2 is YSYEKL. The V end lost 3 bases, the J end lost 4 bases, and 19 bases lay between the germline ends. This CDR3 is CASSQTYGTRIGNTIYF. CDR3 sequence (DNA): TGCGCCAGCAGCCAGACTTACGGGACTCGGATAGGAAACACCATATATTTT.

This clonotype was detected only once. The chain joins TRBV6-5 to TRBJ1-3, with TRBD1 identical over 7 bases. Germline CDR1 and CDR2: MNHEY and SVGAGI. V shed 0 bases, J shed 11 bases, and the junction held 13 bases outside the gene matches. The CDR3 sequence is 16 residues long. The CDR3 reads CASSYSWDSVRTPIYF. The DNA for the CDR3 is TGTGCCAGCAGTTACTCCTGGGACAGCGTACGGACCCCCATATATTTT.

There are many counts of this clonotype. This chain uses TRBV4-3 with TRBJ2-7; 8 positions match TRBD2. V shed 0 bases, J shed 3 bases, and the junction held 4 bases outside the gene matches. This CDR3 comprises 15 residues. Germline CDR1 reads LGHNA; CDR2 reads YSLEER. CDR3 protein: CASSQEIAGSYEQYF. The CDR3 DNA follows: TGCGCCAGCAGCCAAGAGATAGCGGGAAGCTACGAGCAGTACTTC.

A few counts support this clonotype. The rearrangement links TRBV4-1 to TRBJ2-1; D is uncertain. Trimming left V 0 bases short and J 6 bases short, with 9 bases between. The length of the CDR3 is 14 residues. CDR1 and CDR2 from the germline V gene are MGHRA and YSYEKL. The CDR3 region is CASSQDPGLNEQFF. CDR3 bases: TGCGCCAGCAGCCAAGATCCTGGGCTCAATGAGCAGTTCTTC.

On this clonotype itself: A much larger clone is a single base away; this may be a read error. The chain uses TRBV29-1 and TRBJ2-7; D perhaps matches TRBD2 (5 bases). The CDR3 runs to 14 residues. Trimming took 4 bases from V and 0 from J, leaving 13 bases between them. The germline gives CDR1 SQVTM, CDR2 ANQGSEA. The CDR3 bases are TGCAGCGTTGTAGGGTGTGGGAGCTCCTACGAGCAGTACTTC. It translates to CSVVGCGSSYEQYF.